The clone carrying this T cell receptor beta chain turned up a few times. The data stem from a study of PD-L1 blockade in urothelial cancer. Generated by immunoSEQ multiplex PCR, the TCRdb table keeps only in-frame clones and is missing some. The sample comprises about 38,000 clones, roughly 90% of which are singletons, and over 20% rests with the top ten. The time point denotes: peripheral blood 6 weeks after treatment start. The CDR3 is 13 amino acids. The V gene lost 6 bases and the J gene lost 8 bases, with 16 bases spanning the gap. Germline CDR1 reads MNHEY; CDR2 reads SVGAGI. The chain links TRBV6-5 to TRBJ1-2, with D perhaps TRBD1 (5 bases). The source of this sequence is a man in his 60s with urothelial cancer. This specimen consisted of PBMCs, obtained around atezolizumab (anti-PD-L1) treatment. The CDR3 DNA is TGTGCCAGCAGCACGACGGGGGAAGGCGGCTACACCTTC. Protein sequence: CASSTTGEGGYTF.